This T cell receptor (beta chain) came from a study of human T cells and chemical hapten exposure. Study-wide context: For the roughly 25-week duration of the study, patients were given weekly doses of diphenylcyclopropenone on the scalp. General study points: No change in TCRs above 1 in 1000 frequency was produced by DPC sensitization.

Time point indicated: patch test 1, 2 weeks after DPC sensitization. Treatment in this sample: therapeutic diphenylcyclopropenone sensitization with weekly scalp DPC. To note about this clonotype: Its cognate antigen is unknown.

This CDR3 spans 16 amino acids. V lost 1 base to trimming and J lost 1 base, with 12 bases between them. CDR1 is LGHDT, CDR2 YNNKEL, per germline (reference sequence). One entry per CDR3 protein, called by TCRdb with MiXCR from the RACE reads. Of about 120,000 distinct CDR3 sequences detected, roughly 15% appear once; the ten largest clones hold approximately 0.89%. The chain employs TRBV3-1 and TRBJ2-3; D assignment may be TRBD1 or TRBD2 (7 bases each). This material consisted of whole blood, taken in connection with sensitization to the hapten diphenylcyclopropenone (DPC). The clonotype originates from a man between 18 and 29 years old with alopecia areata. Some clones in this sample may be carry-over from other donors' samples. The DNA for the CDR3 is TGTGCCAGCAGCCAAGGGGGGGGGACAGGCACAGATACGCAGTATTTT. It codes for CASSQGGGTGTDTQYF.